This section outlines one TCR beta chain sequence together with its context. The protocol was immunoSEQ multiplex PCR, while the TCRdb copy is restricted to in-frame clones and leaves out a portion. The table records 100,000 to 120,000 clones, 65% to 90% of them present only once. These data come from a study of blood T cell repertoires in COVID-19. V shed 4 bases and J 8 bases; nucleotides not matched to a gene: 7. This CDR3 has 13 residues. Input material: peripheral blood. The TCR originated in a woman aged 60-75 years with acute or convalescent COVID-19. The chain has TRBV12-3 or TRBV12-4 and TRBJ1-2, with TRBD1 matching 7 bases. CDR3 region: CASSSGQVTGYTF. CDR3 nucleotide sequence: TGTGCCAGCAGTTCCGGACAGGTAACGGGCTACACCTTC.